At least ten counts were recorded for the clone carrying this T cell receptor (beta chain). Antigen specificity is unknown. For repertoire sequencing, the TCR beta CDR3 regions were amplified from RNA transcripts. HTBI primers were used in a first-round RT-PCR, which preceded a second-round multiplex PCR. TCRdb analysed the multiplex PCR reads with MiXCR anew, one entry per CDR3 protein. The sample holds around 600,000 distinct CDR3 sequences, more than 40% seen once. This sample stems from a study of Graves' ophthalmopathy and Graves' hyperthyroidism. Study information: Samples of peripheral blood were obtained at initial diagnosis, prior to treatment of any kind.

There are 13 residues in the CDR3. The V segment lost 3 bases and the J segment 4 bases; nucleotides outside the gene matches: 2. All donors with ophthalmopathy were recorded as having moderate-to-severe activity, CAS ≥3, NOSPECS ≥4 and a duration under 3 months. PBMCs were density-gradient isolated from around 10 ml fresh blood. Study outcomes and limitations: Most thyroid clonotypes expanded beyond 0.001 frequency were also found in blood.

The sample consisted of peripheral blood. This receptor was taken from an adult man with Graves' ophthalmopathy. The chain combines TRBV12-3 or TRBV12-4 with TRBJ2-7; 8 bases fit TRBD1. The DNA of the CDR3 is TGTGCCAGCAGTTTCGACAGGGGATACGAGCAGTACTTC. This gives the protein CASSFDRGYEQYF.